The clone carrying this TCR beta chain appeared a few times. What it binds is not known. TCRdb's copy holds only in-frame clones and misses some; the assay was immunoSEQ multiplex PCR. The table includes about 150,000 clones, 90% detected once. The data were taken from a study of T cell responses to AZD1222 COVID-19 vaccine. General study points: Seropositivity was recorded at baseline in only a handful of AZD1222 recipients. Females outnumbered males among donors, who were mostly white British; clonal diversity was possibly underestimated. Spike-specific TCR depth and breadth grew after two AZD1222 doses.

Germline V gene lookup returns CDR1 SGHRS and CDR2 YFSETQ. This CDR3 is built from 13 residues. V lost 2 bases, J lost 6 bases, and 1 base stayed unmatched. This chain connects TRBV5-1 to TRBJ1-5; TRBD1 aligns across 8 bases. The sequencing used peripheral blood, collected on day 0 of AZD1222 vaccination. This receptor was taken from an adult in good health. The chain's CDR3 is CASSLGQGQPQHF. CDR3 in DNA: TGCGCCAGCAGCTTAGGACAGGGTCAGCCCCAGCATTTT.